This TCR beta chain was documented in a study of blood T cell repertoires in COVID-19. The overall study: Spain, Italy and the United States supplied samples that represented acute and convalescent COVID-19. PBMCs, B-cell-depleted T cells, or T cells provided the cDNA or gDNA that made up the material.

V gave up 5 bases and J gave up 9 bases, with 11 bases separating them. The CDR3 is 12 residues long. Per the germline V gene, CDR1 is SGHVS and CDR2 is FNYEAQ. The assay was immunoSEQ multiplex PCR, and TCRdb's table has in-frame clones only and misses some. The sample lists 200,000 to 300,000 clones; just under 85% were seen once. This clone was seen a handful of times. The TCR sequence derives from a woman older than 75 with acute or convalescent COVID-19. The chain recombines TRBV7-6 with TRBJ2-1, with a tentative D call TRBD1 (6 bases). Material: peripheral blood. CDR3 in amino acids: CASSLTGLEQFF. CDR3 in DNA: TGTGCCAGCAGCCTTACAGGGCTTGAGCAGTTCTTC.